This note documents a single T cell receptor beta chain sequence. Generated by immunoSEQ multiplex PCR, the TCRdb table keeps only in-frame clones and is missing some. The data contain roughly 70,000 clones, roughly nine tenths of them singletons. V shed 4 bases and J shed 6 bases, with 19 bases lying between them. The CDR3 is 15 amino acids. The germline V gene encodes CDR1 MGHRA and CDR2 YSYEKL. These data come from a study of T cell changes during pregnancy in multiple sclerosis. Specimen: peripheral blood, collected in the third trimester of pregnancy. This sequence originates from a female donor with multiple sclerosis, enrolled in a pregnancy study. The J gene is TRBJ2-7, the V gene TRBV4-1, with D possibly TRBD1 on 5 matching bases. This CDR3 reads CASSLRGSRGAEQYF. The CDR3, as DNA: TGCGCCAGCAGCCTACGCGGCTCAAGGGGTGCCGAGCAGTACTTC.